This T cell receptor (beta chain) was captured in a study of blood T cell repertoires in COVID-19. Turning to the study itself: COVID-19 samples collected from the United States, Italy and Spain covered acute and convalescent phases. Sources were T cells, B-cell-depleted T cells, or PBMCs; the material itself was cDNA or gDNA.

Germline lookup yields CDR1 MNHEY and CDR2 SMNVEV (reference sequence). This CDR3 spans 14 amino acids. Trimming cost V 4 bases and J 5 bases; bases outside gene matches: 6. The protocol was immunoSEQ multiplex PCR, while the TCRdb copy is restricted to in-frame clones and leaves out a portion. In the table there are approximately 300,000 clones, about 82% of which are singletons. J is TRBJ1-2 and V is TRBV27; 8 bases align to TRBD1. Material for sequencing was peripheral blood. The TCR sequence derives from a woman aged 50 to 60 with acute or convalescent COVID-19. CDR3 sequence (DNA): TGTGCCAGCAGTTCCAAGACAGGGGTATATGGCTACACCTTC. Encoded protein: CASSSKTGVYGYTF.